A selection of T cell receptor beta chains follows, all from one sample in a study of T-cell memory formation after mild COVID-19. Each CDR3 protein gets one entry after TCRdb re-called the 5' RACE reads with MiXCR. This sample has 300,000 to 350,000 distinct CDR3 sequences, with 13% found just once. Sequenced input: PBMCs or a T cell subset sorted from them (not recorded which). These receptors came from a man younger than 30 who had mild COVID-19 (a few samples of this study predate the infection). Cell type and time point are not known. The CDR3 runs from the conserved cysteine through the conserved F or W. Each record gives: D gene, V gene, clone size, J gene, CDR3 protein, CDR3 DNA. The D gene is left open where the match is weak. Clone size, where shown, is once, few, many, or a class for clones that have expanded.

d_call: NA
v_call: TRBV5-1
clone_size: few
j_call: TRBJ2-3
cdr3_aa: CASSLGPADTQYF
cdr3_nt: TGCGCCAGCAGCTTGGGCCCAGCAGATACGCAGTATTTT

d_call: NA
v_call: TRBV6-5
clone_size: few
j_call: TRBJ2-2
cdr3_aa: CASHGVTGELFFF
cdr3_nt: NA

d_call: NA
v_call: TRBV6-5
clone_size: few
j_call: TRBJ2-4
cdr3_aa: CASSQRDTGLGKNIQYF
cdr3_nt: TGTGCCAGCAGCCAACGGGACACGGGTCTCGGCAAAAACATTCAGTACTTC

d_call: NA
v_call: TRBV5-1
clone_size: few
j_call: TRBJ1-5
cdr3_aa: CASSARPNQPQHF
cdr3_nt: TGCGCCAGCAGCGCCCGCCCGAATCAGCCCCAGCATTTT

d_call: TRBD1
v_call: TRBV6-7
clone_size: NA
j_call: TRBJ1-6
cdr3_aa: CASSSPPTGGLNSPLHF
cdr3_nt: TGTGCCAGCAGTTCCCCCCCGACAGGGGGCCTCAATTCACCCCTCCACTTT

d_call: NA
v_call: TRBV7-9
clone_size: NA
j_call: TRBJ2-5
cdr3_aa: CASSPRDEETQYF
cdr3_nt: TGTGCCAGCAGCCCCCGGGATGAAGAGACCCAGTACTTC

d_call: NA
v_call: TRBV7-2
clone_size: few
j_call: TRBJ1-3
cdr3_aa: CASSVQGSGPGNTIYF
cdr3_nt: TGTGCCAGCAGCGTACAGGGAAGCGGCCCTGGAAACACCATATATTTT

d_call: TRBD1
v_call: TRBV7-9
clone_size: NA
j_call: TRBJ2-3
cdr3_aa: CAGYPSRGPTDTQYF
cdr3_nt: TGTGCCGGGTACCCTAGCAGGGGGCCCACAGATACGCAGTATTTT

d_call: TRBD2
v_call: TRBV7-2
clone_size: few
j_call: TRBJ2-3
cdr3_aa: CASSLLGLADYTDTQYF
cdr3_nt: TGTGCCAGCAGCTTGTTGGGACTAGCGGATTACACAGATACGCAGTATTTT

d_call: NA
v_call: TRBV29-1
clone_size: NA
j_call: TRBJ1-4
cdr3_aa: CSVVRVGGEKLFF
cdr3_nt: TGCAGCGTTGTCAGGGTAGGAGGCGAAAAACTGTTTTTT

d_call: TRBD1
v_call: TRBV25-1
clone_size: few
j_call: TRBJ1-1
cdr3_aa: CASSAWTGPEAFF
cdr3_nt: TGTGCCAGCAGTGCTTGGACAGGGCCTGAAGCTTTCTTT

d_call: NA
v_call: TRBV4-1
clone_size: many
j_call: TRBJ1-5
cdr3_aa: CASSHTGKNQPQHF
cdr3_nt: TGCGCCAGCAGCCACACAGGGAAGAATCAGCCCCAGCATTTT

d_call: NA
v_call: TRBV6-2/TRBV6-3
clone_size: NA
j_call: TRBJ2-3
cdr3_aa: CASIPWGVSVSTDTQYF
cdr3_nt: TGTGCCAGCATACCGTGGGGGGTGTCGGTCAGCACAGATACGCAGTATTTT

d_call: NA
v_call: TRBV6-6
clone_size: NA
j_call: TRBJ2-2
cdr3_aa: CASSFRGTHTGELFF
cdr3_nt: TGTGCCAGCAGTTTTCGAGGGACCCACACCGGGGAGCTGTTTTTT

d_call: NA
v_call: TRBV5-1
clone_size: few
j_call: TRBJ1-1
cdr3_aa: CASRGGRDREAFF
cdr3_nt: TGCGCCAGCAGGGGGGGGCGAGATCGTGAAGCTTTCTTT

d_call: NA
v_call: TRBV20-1
clone_size: few
j_call: TRBJ2-2
cdr3_aa: CSARDRVGAGELFF
cdr3_nt: TGCAGTGCTAGAGACAGGGTTGGGGCCGGGGAGCTGTTTTTT

d_call: TRBD2
v_call: TRBV18
clone_size: NA
j_call: TRBJ2-3
cdr3_aa: CASSRDYGTDTQYF
cdr3_nt: TGTGCCAGCTCCCGGGACTACGGCACAGATACGCAGTATTTT

d_call: NA
v_call: TRBV5-1
clone_size: many
j_call: TRBJ1-2
cdr3_aa: CASSLGTEIYGYTF
cdr3_nt: TGCGCCAGCAGCTTGGGAACAGAGATCTATGGCTACACCTTC

d_call: NA
v_call: TRBV18
clone_size: many
j_call: TRBJ1-1
cdr3_aa: CASSPDRKAFF
cdr3_nt: TGTGCCAGCTCACCGGACAGAAAAGCTTTCTTT

d_call: TRBD2
v_call: TRBV4-2
clone_size: few
j_call: TRBJ2-6
cdr3_aa: CASSQMGSGDSGANVLTF
cdr3_nt: TGTGCCAGCAGCCAAATGGGCAGCGGGGACTCTGGGGCCAACGTCCTGACTTTC

d_call: TRBD1
v_call: TRBV6-2/TRBV6-3
clone_size: few
j_call: TRBJ1-1
cdr3_aa: CASSYSLGDRELRTEAFF
cdr3_nt: TGTGCCAGCAGTTACAGTTTGGGGGACAGGGAGTTGCGTACTGAAGCTTTCTTT

d_call: NA
v_call: TRBV18
clone_size: NA
j_call: TRBJ2-3
cdr3_aa: CASSPIGGGDTQYF
cdr3_nt: TGTGCCAGCTCACCGATTGGGGGTGGAGATACGCAGTATTTT

d_call: NA
v_call: TRBV7-2
clone_size: few
j_call: TRBJ1-2
cdr3_aa: CASSLESGVRGYTF
cdr3_nt: TGTGCCAGCAGCTTAGAGTCCGGGGTCCGTGGCTACACCTTC

d_call: NA
v_call: TRBV7-2
clone_size: few
j_call: TRBJ1-2
cdr3_aa: CASSLESPYGYTF
cdr3_nt: TGTGCCAGCAGCTTAGAGTCACCCTATGGCTACACCTTC

d_call: NA
v_call: TRBV9
clone_size: few
j_call: TRBJ1-2
cdr3_aa: CASSGTRHGYTF
cdr3_nt: TGTGCCAGCAGCGGGACCCGCCATGGCTACACCTTC

d_call: NA
v_call: TRBV11-2
clone_size: few
j_call: TRBJ2-6
cdr3_aa: CASSLTNGANVLTF
cdr3_nt: TGTGCCAGCAGCTTAACTAATGGGGCCAACGTCCTGACTTTC

d_call: NA
v_call: TRBV7-6
clone_size: NA
j_call: TRBJ1-1
cdr3_aa: CASSSYSGGEAFF
cdr3_nt: TGTGCCAGCAGCTCTTATTCGGGAGGTGAAGCTTTCTTT

d_call: NA
v_call: TRBV7-8
clone_size: many
j_call: TRBJ2-4
cdr3_aa: CASSLDRKNIQYF
cdr3_nt: TGTGCCAGCAGTCTTGACAGGAAAAACATTCAGTACTTC

d_call: TRBD2
v_call: TRBV27
clone_size: few
j_call: TRBJ2-1
cdr3_aa: CASSSPTSGGPLNEQFF
cdr3_nt: TGTGCCAGCAGTTCCCCCACTAGCGGGGGCCCCCTCAATGAGCAGTTCTTC

d_call: NA
v_call: TRBV24-1
clone_size: many
j_call: TRBJ2-1
cdr3_aa: CATSDRGALKQFF
cdr3_nt: TGTGCCACCAGTGATCGTGGAGCCCTTAAGCAGTTCTTC

d_call: NA
v_call: TRBV5-1
clone_size: few
j_call: TRBJ2-5
cdr3_aa: CASSSDGEETQYF
cdr3_nt: TGCGCCAGCAGCTCGGATGGGGAGGAGACCCAGTACTTC

d_call: TRBD1
v_call: TRBV12-3/TRBV12-4
clone_size: many
j_call: TRBJ2-1
cdr3_aa: CASSRDRGWYEQFF
cdr3_nt: TGTGCCAGCAGTCGAGACAGGGGGTGGTATGAGCAGTTCTTC

d_call: NA
v_call: TRBV7-2
clone_size: few
j_call: TRBJ2-3
cdr3_aa: CASTLGPSTDTQYF
cdr3_nt: TGTGCCAGCACCTTGGGCCCTAGCACAGATACGCAGTATTTT

d_call: NA
v_call: TRBV6-2/TRBV6-3
clone_size: NA
j_call: TRBJ2-7
cdr3_aa: CASSPGRIYEQYF
cdr3_nt: TGTGCCAGCAGTCCGGGACGTATCTACGAGCAGTACTTC

d_call: TRBD2
v_call: TRBV4-2
clone_size: few
j_call: TRBJ2-3
cdr3_aa: CASSQDPSGSTDTQYF
cdr3_nt: TGTGCCAGCAGCCAAGACCCTAGCGGGTCCACAGATACGCAGTATTTT

d_call: TRBD1
v_call: TRBV5-6
clone_size: few
j_call: TRBJ2-4
cdr3_aa: CASSKGQGKNIQYF
cdr3_nt: TGTGCCAGCAGCAAGGGACAGGGTAAAAACATTCAGTACTTC

d_call: NA
v_call: TRBV12-3/TRBV12-4
clone_size: NA
j_call: TRBJ1-1
cdr3_aa: CASSAGGEAFF
cdr3_nt: TGTGCCAGCAGCGCCGGGGGAGAAGCTTTCTTT

d_call: NA
v_call: TRBV6-1
clone_size: NA
j_call: TRBJ1-5
cdr3_aa: CASSEGGLDQPQHF
cdr3_nt: TGTGCCAGCAGTGAAGGTGGGCTGGATCAGCCCCAGCATTTT

d_call: NA
v_call: TRBV10-3
clone_size: few
j_call: TRBJ2-3
cdr3_aa: CAPGGDTDTQYF
cdr3_nt: TGTGCCCCCGGCGGGGACACAGATACGCAGTATTTT

d_call: NA
v_call: TRBV19
clone_size: NA
j_call: TRBJ1-1
cdr3_aa: CASSINPGGDTEAFF
cdr3_nt: TGTGCCAGTAGTATAAATCCGGGAGGGGACACTGAAGCTTTCTTT

d_call: TRBD2
v_call: TRBV7-9
clone_size: few
j_call: TRBJ2-2
cdr3_aa: CASSLSSGGALAGELFF
cdr3_nt: TGTGCCAGCAGCTTATCCAGCGGGGGGGCGCTCGCCGGGGAGCTGTTTTTT

d_call: TRBD1
v_call: TRBV20-1
clone_size: NA
j_call: TRBJ2-7
cdr3_aa: CSARDSGTGVEQYF
cdr3_nt: TGCAGTGCTAGAGATTCCGGGACAGGGGTCGAGCAGTACTTC